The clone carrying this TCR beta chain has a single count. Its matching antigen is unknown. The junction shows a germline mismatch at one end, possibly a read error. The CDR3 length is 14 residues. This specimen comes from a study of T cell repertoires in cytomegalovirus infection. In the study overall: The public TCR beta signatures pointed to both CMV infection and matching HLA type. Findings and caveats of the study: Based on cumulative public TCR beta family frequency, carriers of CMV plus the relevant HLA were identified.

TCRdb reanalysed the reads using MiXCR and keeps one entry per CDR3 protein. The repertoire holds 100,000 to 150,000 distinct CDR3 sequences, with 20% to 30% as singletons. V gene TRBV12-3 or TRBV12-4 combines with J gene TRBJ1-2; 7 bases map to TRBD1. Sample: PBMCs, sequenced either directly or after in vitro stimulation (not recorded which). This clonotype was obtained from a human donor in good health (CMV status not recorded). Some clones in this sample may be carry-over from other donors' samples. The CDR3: CASSLEGQPYGYTF. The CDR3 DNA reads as TGTGCCAGCAGCTTAGAGGGACAGCCATATGGCTACACCTTC.